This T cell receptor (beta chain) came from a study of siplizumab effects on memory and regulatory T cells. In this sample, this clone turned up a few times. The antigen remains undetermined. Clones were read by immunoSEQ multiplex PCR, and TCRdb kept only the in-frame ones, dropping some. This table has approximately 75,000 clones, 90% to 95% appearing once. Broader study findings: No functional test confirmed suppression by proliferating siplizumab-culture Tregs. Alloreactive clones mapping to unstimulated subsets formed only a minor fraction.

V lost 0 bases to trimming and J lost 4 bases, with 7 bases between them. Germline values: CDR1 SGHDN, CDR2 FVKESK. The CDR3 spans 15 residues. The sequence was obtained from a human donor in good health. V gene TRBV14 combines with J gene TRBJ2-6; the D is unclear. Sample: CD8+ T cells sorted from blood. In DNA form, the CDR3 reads TGTGCCAGCAGCCAAGATGAGGCCGGGGCCAACGTCCTGACTTTC. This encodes CASSQDEAGANVLTF.